These 26 T cell receptor beta chains were all obtained from the same sample, sequenced in a study of regulatory T cells in long-lasting Graves disease. To make TCR beta libraries, researchers used iRepertoire HTBI primers and Arm-PCR of CDR3 regions. TCRdb reanalysed the multiplex PCR reads using MiXCR and keeps one entry per CDR3 protein. The sample lists around 360,000 distinct CDR3 sequences, around 15% occurring once. Time point given: newly diagnosed GD, antithyroid drugs for less than 3 months. Extracted PBMC RNA gave rise to the TCR library. The same sample was also used in a study of T cells in Graves' hyperthyroidism and ophthalmopathy.

The sequencing here drew on peripheral blood mononuclear cells (PBMCs), taken at new diagnosis, from a patient treated with antithyroid drugs. The receptors come from a woman aged 18-30 years with Graves disease.

This clonotype was detected ten times or more. The chain joins TRBV3-1 to TRBJ2-2; a weak D match, TRBD2 (6 bases). Germline V lookup: CDR1 LGHDT, CDR2 YNNKEL (reference sequence). This CDR3 contains 15 residues. The ends were cut back, 1 base at V and 2 bases at J, with 8 bases in the middle. The CDR3 loop reads CASSQGRGNTGELFF. DNA of the CDR3: TGTGCCAGCAGCCAAGGGAGGGGCAACACCGGGGAGCTGTTTTTT.

This clonotype was counted many times. The chain uses TRBV3-1 and TRBJ1-4; D is ambiguous. The CDR3 runs 16 residues. Per germline, CDR1 LGHDT and CDR2 YNNKEL (reference sequence). V dropped 0 bases and J dropped 1 base, with 9 bases sitting between them. CDR3 bases: TGTGCCAGCAGCCAAGATCCGGGGAAAACTAATGAAAAACTGTTTTTT. Residues: CASSQDPGKTNEKLFF.

Ten or more counts support this clonotype. V usage is TRBV5-1 and J usage is TRBJ2-7, with D hard to call. This CDR3 is 13 amino acids long. The germline CDR1 and CDR2 sequences are SGHRS and YFSETQ. The V end was cut by 6 bases, the J end by 2 bases, with 12 bases between. Here the CDR3 DNA reads TGCGCCAGCAAGGGCAGCTCGACCTACGAGCAGTACTTC. Protein product: CASKGSSTYEQYF. Supplemented by reference TRBV5-1 and TRBJ2-7, the full variable domain reads KAGVTQTPRYLIKTRGQQVTLSCSPISGHRSVSWYQQTPGQGLQFLFEYFSETQRNKGNFPGRFSGRQFSNSRSEMNVSTLELGDSALYLCASKGSSTYEQYFGPGTRLTVT.

This clonotype was counted between two and nine times. The chain uses TRBV12-3 or TRBV12-4 and TRBJ1-2; 7 bases map to TRBD1. This CDR3 contains 14 residues. V shed 6 bases, J shed 3 bases, and the junction held 7 bases outside the gene matches. CDR3 loop: CASRRTGYYYGYTF. The DNA for the CDR3 is TGTGCCAGCAGAAGGACAGGTTACTACTATGGCTACACCTTC.

This clonotype occurred many times. The V and J genes are TRBV18 and TRBJ2-7, with 7 bases aligning to TRBD1. Germline loops: CDR1 KGHSH, CDR2 LQKENI. The CDR3 contains 13 residues. Unmatched junction bases numbered 4, after V lost 6 bases and J lost 2 bases. CDR3 DNA sequence: TGTGCCAGCTCCGGGACAGTAGCCTACGAGCAGTACTTC. It encodes CASSGTVAYEQYF.

This clonotype was counted many times. The chain uses TRBV12-3 or TRBV12-4 and TRBJ2-6; the D gene could be TRBD1 or TRBD2 (6 bases each). The V and J ends lost 3 bases and 2 bases respectively, with 14 bases between them. CDR3 length equals 17 residues. The CDR3 DNA follows: TGTGCCAGCAGTTTGGGTCCTGGGGGGCCTGGGGCCAACGTCCTGACTTTC. Encoded protein: CASSLGPGGPGANVLTF.

This clonotype showed up many times. The chain carries TRBV2 and TRBJ1-2; tentatively, D is TRBD1 (5 bases). V dropped 9 bases and J dropped 3 bases, with 14 bases sitting between them. The CDR3 runs to 13 residues. Germline V gives CDR1 SNHLY, CDR2 FYNNEI. CDR3 nucleotide sequence: TGTGCCAGGAAGCAGGGAGAGGACTATGGCTACACCTTC. Its protein is CARKQGEDYGYTF.

In this sample, this clonotype turned up many times. The rearrangement joins TRBV6-1 to TRBJ1-1, with D possibly matching TRBD1 (5 bases). CDR3 length: 16 amino acids. Germline V gene lookup returns CDR1 MNHNS and CDR2 SASEGT. Trimming took 5 bases from V and 2 from J, leaving 18 bases between them. For the CDR3, the DNA is TGTGCCAGCAGTCCCGCTCTCCGAGGGGCTAACACTGAAGCTTTCTTT. The encoded protein is CASSPALRGANTEAFF.

Comment on this clonotype: A much bigger clone sits one base away, suggesting this may be a read error. This chain joins TRBV20-1 and TRBJ2-7; possibly TRBD1 or TRBD2 for D (5 bases each). Germline V gene sequence: CDR1 DFQATT, CDR2 SNEGSKA (reference sequence). This CDR3 is built from 15 residues. The CDR3 DNA sequence: TGCAGTGCTAGAGATACCCTTGGGGGAGCCTACGAGCGGTACTTC. Translation: CSARDTLGGAYERYF.

In the case of this clonotype: Given the absence of the conserved phenylalanine or tryptophan at the CDR3 end, a read error is likely. This chain joins TRBV7-2 and TRBJ2-5, with TRBD2 matching over 12 bases. Germline V gene data show CDR1 as SGHTA and CDR2 as FQGNSA. This CDR3 is 19 amino acids long. J gave up 2 bases and V 3 bases, and 13 bases lay outside the gene matches. Here the CDR3 reads CASSFGLAGLGWNQETQYS. The CDR3 DNA sequence: TGTGCCAGCAGCTTTGGACTAGCGGGACTCGGGTGGAATCAAGAGACCCAGTACTCC.

This sequence joins TRBV10-3 and TRBJ2-7; TRBD1 agrees at 8 bases. Looked up from germline, CDR1 is ENHRY and CDR2 is SYGVKD. This CDR3 region has 17 residues. Trimming at V came to 6 bases and at J to 2 bases, leaving 15 bases not matched to a gene. The CDR3 region is CAIRSGIRDRRTYEQYF. CDR3 bases: TGTGCCATCAGATCCGGTATCCGGGACAGGCGAACCTACGAGCAGTACTTC.

This clonotype was detected ten times or more. The chain recombines TRBV11-3 with TRBJ2-1; D is perhaps TRBD1 (7 bases). Germline CDR1 is SGHNT and CDR2 is YENEEA. The CDR3 consists of 13 residues. The V gene lost 10 bases and the J gene lost 3 bases, with 13 bases spanning the gap. CDR3 bases: TGTGCCACGAGTCAGGGGGGCTACAATGAGCAGTTCTTC. Its protein product is CATSQGGYNEQFF.

This clonotype has ten or more counts. The chain links TRBV6-1 to TRBJ1-1, with 10 bases lining up with TRBD1. This CDR3 spans 15 amino acids. J was trimmed by 1 base and V by 5 bases; bases with no gene match: 4. Per germline, CDR1 MNHNS and CDR2 SASEGT. The CDR3 spells CASSHWTGGNTEAFF. In DNA form, the CDR3 reads TGTGCCAGCAGTCATTGGACAGGGGGGAACACTGAAGCTTTCTTT.

The chain carries TRBV12-3 or TRBV12-4 and TRBJ2-1, with a weak D call TRBD1 (5 bases). V was pared by 0 bases and J by 10 bases, with 10 bases between. The CDR3 covers 13 residues. CDR3 in DNA: TGTGCCAGCAGTTTAGCGAATGGGGCGGAGCAGTTCTTC. Its translation is CASSLANGAEQFF.

This clonotype appeared many times. The rearrangement uses TRBV7-3 and TRBJ2-3, with D uncertain. There are 15 residues in the CDR3. Germline CDR1 is SGHTA and CDR2 is FQGTGA. V was cut by 4 bases and J by 5 bases, with 16 bases left in between. The CDR3 protein is CASSSTSSTRDTQYF. The CDR3 DNA sequence: TGTGCCAGCAGCTCGACATCCTCGACCAGAGATACGCAGTATTTT.

This clonotype has ten or more counts. This chain joins TRBV2 and TRBJ2-6, with D possibly TRBD1 on 5 matching bases. CDR3 length: 18 amino acids. V lost 6 bases, J lost 1 base, and 19 bases lay in between. Germline assignment: CDR1 SNHLY and CDR2 FYNNEI. The CDR3 sequence is CASSDLGVGRSGANVLTF. CDR3 bases: TGTGCCAGCAGCGACCTTGGGGTGGGGCGTTCTGGGGCCAACGTCCTGACTTTC.

The sample holds a few counts of this clonotype. V and J are TRBV27 and TRBJ1-5; TRBD1 is a possible D gene (6 bases). Per germline, CDR1 MNHEY and CDR2 SMNVEV (reference sequence). Trimming removed 6 bases at V and 7 bases at J, with 13 bases between. This CDR3 region has 13 residues. This CDR3 is CASSRLDSQPQHF. For the CDR3, the DNA is TGTGCCAGCAGCAGGCTGGACAGCCAGCCCCAGCATTTT.

In its sample, this clonotype was seen a few times. The rearrangement joins TRBV20-1 to TRBJ2-7; no firm D call. The CDR3 covers 14 residues. Germline V gene lookup returns CDR1 DFQATT and CDR2 SNEGSKA (reference sequence). The germline V and J ends were trimmed by 6 bases and 3 bases, with 18 bases remaining between them. CDR3 in DNA: TGCAGTGCCGGTCCCGGGCCCTCGTTCTACGAGCAGTACTTC. This translates into CSAGPGPSFYEQYF.

This clonotype was counted between two and nine times. The rearrangement links TRBV6-4 to TRBJ1-1; TRBD1 is a possible D gene (5 bases). The CDR3 is 14 amino acids. Germline V gene lookup returns CDR1 MRHNA and CDR2 SNTAGT. Trimming took off 2 bases at V and 8 bases at J, with 15 bases between the two ends. CDR3 region: CASSDEGGQREAFF. The CDR3 nucleotides read TGTGCCAGCAGTGACGAGGGAGGACAAAGGGAAGCTTTCTTT.

In its sample, this clonotype was seen many times. The chain recombines TRBV5-4 with TRBJ2-3; maybe TRBD1 (7 bases). CDR3 length equals 15 residues. From germline, CDR1 is SGHNT and CDR2 YYREEE (reference sequence). Trimming removed 3 bases from V and 1 base from J, with 12 bases in between. For the CDR3, the DNA is TGTGCCAGCAGCTCAACAGGGGAGGGCACAGATACGCAGTATTTT. Translated, it gives CASSSTGEGTDTQYF.

This clonotype was seen more than once but under ten times. The J gene is TRBJ1-2, the V gene TRBV6-2 or TRBV6-3; perhaps TRBD1 as D (5 bases). V was shortened by 5 bases and J by 7 bases, with 17 bases between the two germline ends. This CDR3 comprises 14 residues. Germline loops: CDR1 MNHEY, CDR2 SVGEGT. The CDR3 loop is CASSDFRGIGGYTF. The CDR3 nucleotides read TGTGCCAGCAGTGATTTTAGGGGAATTGGTGGCTACACCTTC.

V gene TRBV14 combines with J gene TRBJ1-1, with D perhaps matching TRBD1 (5 bases). The CDR3 has 13 amino acids. Germline CDR1 is SGHDN and CDR2 is FVKESK. The ends were cut back, 4 bases at V and 7 bases at J, with 13 bases in the middle. CDR3: CASSRRGGLEAFF. The CDR3, as DNA: TGTGCCAGCAGCCGAAGGGGCGGCCTTGAAGCTTTCTTT.

This clonotype was picked up many times. This rearrangement joins TRBV5-1 to TRBJ1-2, with TRBD1 matching 7 bases. Germline V gene sequence: CDR1 SGHRS, CDR2 YFSETQ. Trimming took 0 bases from V and 4 from J; bases not matched to a gene: 6. The CDR3 has 15 residues. The CDR3 region has the DNA TGCGCCAGCAGCTTGGGAGGGACAGAACCCTATGGCTACACCTTC. Its protein product is CASSLGGTEPYGYTF.

The sample holds many counts of this clonotype. The chain combines TRBV11-2 with TRBJ1-4; D is ambiguous. The CDR3 length is 13 residues. Germline CDR1 is SGHAT and CDR2 is FQNNGV. V lost 0 bases to trimming and J lost 8 bases, with 7 bases between them. The chain's CDR3 is CASSLDKVEKLFF. In DNA form, the CDR3 reads TGTGCCAGCAGCTTAGATAAAGTGGAAAAACTGTTTTTT.

This clonotype was seen a handful of times. This chain uses TRBV9 with TRBJ2-1; D unresolved. Germline-derived CDR1 and CDR2 are SGDLS and YYNGEE. Trimming pared 4 bases from V and 3 bases from J, leaving 14 bases between. The CDR3 is 15 amino acids. CDR3 coding DNA: TGTGCCAGCAGCCCCGCCCAAGATTACTACAATGAGCAGTTCTTC. It is translated as CASSPAQDYYNEQFF.

This clonotype was recorded at least ten times. The genes are TRBV12-3 or TRBV12-4 and TRBJ2-5; D is perhaps TRBD2 (5 bases). The CDR3 sequence is 13 residues long. Trimming shortened V by 6 bases and J by 5 bases, and 13 bases separated the two germline ends. The CDR3 sequence is CASSPGERETQYF. The CDR3, as DNA: TGTGCCAGCAGCCCCGGGGAGAGGGAGACCCAGTACTTC.